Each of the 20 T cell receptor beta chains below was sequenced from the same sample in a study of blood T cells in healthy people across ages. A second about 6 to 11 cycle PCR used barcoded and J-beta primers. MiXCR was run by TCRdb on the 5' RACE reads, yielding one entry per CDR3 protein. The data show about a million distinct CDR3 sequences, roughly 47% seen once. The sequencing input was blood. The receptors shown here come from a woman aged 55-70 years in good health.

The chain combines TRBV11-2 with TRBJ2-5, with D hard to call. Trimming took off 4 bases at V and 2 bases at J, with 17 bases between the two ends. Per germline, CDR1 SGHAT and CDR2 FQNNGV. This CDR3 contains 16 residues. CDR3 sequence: CASSSVIWVSQETQYF. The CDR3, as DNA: TGTGCCAGCAGCTCGGTTATTTGGGTGTCACAAGAGACCCAGTACTTC.

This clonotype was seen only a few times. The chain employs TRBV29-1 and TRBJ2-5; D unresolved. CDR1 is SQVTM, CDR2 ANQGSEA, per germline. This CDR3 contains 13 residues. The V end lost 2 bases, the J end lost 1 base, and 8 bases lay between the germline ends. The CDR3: CSVEINSQETQYF. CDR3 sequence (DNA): TGCAGCGTTGAAATCAACAGCCAAGAGACCCAGTACTTC.

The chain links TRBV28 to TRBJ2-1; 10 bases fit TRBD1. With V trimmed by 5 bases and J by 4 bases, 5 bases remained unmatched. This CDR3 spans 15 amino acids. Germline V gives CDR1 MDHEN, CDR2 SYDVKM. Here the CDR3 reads CASSHGTGAYNEQFF. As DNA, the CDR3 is TGTGCCAGCAGTCACGGGACAGGGGCTTACAATGAGCAGTTCTTC.

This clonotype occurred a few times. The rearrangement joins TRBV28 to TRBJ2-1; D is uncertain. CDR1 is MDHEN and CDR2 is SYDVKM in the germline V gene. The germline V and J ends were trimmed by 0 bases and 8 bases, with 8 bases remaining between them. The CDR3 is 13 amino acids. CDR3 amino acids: CASSLWPSDEQFF. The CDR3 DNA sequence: TGTGCCAGCAGTTTATGGCCCTCGGATGAGCAGTTCTTC. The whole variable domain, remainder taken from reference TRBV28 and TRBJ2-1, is DVKVTQSSRYLVKRTGEKVFLECVQDMDHENMFWYRQDPGLGLRLIYFSYDVKMKEKGDIPEGYSVSREKKERFSLILESASTNQTSMYLCASSLWPSDEQFFGPGTRLTVL.

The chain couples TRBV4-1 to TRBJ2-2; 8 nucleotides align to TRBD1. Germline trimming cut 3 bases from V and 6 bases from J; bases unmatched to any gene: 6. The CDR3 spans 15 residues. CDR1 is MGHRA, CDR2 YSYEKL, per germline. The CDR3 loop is CASSHIQGASGELFF. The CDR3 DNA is TGCGCCAGCAGCCATATCCAGGGGGCGTCCGGGGAGCTGTTTTTT.

The CDR3 region has the DNA TGCAGTGCTAGAGCGCGGGGTTTGACAGATACGCAGTATTTT. The encoded protein is CSARARGLTDTQYF. The chain combines TRBV20-1 with TRBJ2-3, with a possible D match to TRBD2 (6 bases). The CDR3 is 14 residues long. Germline-derived CDR1 and CDR2 are DFQATT and SNEGSKA (reference sequence). Trimming stripped 1 base from V and 3 bases from J, with 11 bases between.

The CDR3, as DNA: TGCGCCAGCAGCTTGTGGGCTAGCGGCACAGATACGCAGTATTTT. Translated: CASSLWASGTDTQYF. The J gene is TRBJ2-3, the V gene TRBV5-1, with a weak D call TRBD2 (6 bases). Germline CDR1 is SGHRS and CDR2 is YFSETQ. The CDR3 is 15 amino acids. The germline V and J ends were trimmed by 1 base and 1 base, with 10 bases remaining between them.

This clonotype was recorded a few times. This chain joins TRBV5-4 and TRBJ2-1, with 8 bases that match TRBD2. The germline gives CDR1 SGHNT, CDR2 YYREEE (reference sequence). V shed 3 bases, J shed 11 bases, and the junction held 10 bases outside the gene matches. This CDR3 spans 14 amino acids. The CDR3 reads CASSSSGPASKQFF. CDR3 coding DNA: TGTGCCAGCAGCTCTAGCGGGCCGGCCTCAAAGCAGTTCTTC.

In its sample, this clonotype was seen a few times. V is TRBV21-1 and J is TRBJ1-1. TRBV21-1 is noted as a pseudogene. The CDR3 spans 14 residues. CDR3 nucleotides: TGTGCCAGCACCCCTCCCCCGGAGAACACTGAAGCTTTCTTT. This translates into CASTPPPENTEAFF.

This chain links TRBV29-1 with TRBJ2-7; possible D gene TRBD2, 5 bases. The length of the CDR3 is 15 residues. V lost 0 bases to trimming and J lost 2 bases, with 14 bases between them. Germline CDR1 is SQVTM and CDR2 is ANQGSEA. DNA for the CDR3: TGCAGCGTTGAAGATAGTGGAGGAGCAACCTACGAGCAGTACTTC. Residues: CSVEDSGGATYEQYF.

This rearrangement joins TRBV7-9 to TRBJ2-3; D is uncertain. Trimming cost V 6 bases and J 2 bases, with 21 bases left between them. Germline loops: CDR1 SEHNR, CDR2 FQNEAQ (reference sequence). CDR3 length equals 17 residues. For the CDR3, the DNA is TGTGCCAGCAGTCCACCGGGCCTAGGTGCGGCCACAGATACGCAGTATTTT. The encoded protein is CASSPPGLGAATDTQYF.

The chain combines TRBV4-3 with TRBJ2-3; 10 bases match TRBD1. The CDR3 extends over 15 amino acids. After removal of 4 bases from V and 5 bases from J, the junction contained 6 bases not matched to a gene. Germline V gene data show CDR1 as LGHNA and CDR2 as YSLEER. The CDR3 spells CASSPRTGGVDTQYF. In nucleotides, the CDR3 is TGCGCCAGCAGCCCCAGGACAGGGGGAGTAGATACGCAGTATTTT.

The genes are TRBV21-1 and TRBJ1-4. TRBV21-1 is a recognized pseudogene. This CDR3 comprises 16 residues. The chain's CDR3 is CASSRRRERPNEKLFF. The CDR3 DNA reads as TGTGCCAGCAGCCGAAGAAGGGAACGGCCGAATGAAAAACTGTTTTTT.

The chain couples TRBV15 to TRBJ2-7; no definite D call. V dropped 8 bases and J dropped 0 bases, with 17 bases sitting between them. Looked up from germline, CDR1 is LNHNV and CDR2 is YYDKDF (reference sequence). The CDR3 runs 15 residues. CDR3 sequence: CATGDPSISSYEQYF. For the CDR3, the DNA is TGTGCCACCGGTGACCCCTCCATTAGCTCCTACGAGCAGTACTTC.

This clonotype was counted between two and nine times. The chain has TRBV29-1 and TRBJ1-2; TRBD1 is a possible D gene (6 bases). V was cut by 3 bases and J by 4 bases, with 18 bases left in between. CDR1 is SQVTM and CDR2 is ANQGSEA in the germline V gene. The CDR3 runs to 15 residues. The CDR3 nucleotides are TGCAGCGTTGAGACAGGCCCTCTAACCCTCTATGGCTACACCTTC. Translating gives CSVETGPLTLYGYTF.

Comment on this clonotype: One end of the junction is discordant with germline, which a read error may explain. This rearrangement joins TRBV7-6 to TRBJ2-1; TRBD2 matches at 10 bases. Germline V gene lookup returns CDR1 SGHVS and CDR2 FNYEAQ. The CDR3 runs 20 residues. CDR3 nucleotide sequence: TGTGCCTGCAGACATCAACCGGGACAGGTTTCACTAGCGGGACTCGGGGAGCAGTTCTTC. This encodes CACRHQPGQVSLAGLGEQFF. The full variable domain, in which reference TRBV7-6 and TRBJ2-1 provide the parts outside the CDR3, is GAGVSQSPRYKVTKRGQDVALRCDPISGHVSLYWYRQALGQGPEFLTYFNYEAQQDKSGLPNDRFSAERPEGSISTLTIQRTEQRDSAMYRCACRHQPGQVSLAGLGEQFFGPGTRLTVL.

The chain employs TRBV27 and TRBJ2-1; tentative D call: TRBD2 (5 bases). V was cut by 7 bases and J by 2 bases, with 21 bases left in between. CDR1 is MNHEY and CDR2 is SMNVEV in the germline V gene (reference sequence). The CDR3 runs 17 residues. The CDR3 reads CASKCVQRMRTYNEQFF. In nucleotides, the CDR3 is TGTGCCAGCAAATGTGTTCAGCGGATGCGGACCTACAATGAGCAGTTCTTC.

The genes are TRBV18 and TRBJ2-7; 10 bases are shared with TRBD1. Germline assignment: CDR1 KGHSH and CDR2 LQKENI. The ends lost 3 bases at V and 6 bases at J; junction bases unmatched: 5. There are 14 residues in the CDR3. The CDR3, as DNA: TGTGCCAGCTCACCGGGACAGGGGACCTGCGAGCAGTACTTC. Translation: CASSPGQGTCEQYF.

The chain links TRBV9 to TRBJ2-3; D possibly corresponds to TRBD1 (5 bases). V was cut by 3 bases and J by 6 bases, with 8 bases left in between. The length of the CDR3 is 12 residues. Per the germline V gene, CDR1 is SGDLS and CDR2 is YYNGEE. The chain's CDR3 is CASSAHRDTQYF. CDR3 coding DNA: TGTGCCAGCAGCGCGCACAGGGATACGCAGTATTTT. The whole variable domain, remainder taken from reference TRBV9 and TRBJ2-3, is DSGVTQTPKHLITATGQRVTLRCSPRSGDLSVYWYQQSLDQGLQFLIQYYNGEERAKGNILERFSAQQFPDLHSELNLSSLELGDSALYFCASSAHRDTQYFGPGTRLTVL.

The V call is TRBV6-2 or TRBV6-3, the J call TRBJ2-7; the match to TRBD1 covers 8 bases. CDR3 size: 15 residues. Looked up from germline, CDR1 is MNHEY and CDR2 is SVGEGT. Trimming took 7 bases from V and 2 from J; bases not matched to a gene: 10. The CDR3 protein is CASNLAGQATYEQYF. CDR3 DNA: TGTGCCAGCAACTTGGCGGGACAGGCGACCTACGAGCAGTACTTC.